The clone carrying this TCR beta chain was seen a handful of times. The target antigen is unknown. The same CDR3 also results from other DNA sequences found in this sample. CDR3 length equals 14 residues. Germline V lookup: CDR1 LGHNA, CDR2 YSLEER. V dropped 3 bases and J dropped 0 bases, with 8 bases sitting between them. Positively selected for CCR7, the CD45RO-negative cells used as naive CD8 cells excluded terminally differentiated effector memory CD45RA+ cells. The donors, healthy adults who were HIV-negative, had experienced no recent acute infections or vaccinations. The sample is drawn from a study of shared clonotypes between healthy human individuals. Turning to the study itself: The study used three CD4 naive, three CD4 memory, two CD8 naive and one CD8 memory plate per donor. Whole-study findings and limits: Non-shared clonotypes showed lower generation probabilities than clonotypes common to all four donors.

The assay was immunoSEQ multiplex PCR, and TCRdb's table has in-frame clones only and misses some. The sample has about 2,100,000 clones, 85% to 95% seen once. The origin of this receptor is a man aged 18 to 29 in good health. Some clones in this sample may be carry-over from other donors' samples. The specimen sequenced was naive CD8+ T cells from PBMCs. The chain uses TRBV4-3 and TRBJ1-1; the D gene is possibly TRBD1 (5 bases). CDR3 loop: CASSQGRLNTEAFF. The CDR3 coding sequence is TGCGCCAGCAGCCAGGGACGGTTGAACACTGAAGCTTTCTTT.